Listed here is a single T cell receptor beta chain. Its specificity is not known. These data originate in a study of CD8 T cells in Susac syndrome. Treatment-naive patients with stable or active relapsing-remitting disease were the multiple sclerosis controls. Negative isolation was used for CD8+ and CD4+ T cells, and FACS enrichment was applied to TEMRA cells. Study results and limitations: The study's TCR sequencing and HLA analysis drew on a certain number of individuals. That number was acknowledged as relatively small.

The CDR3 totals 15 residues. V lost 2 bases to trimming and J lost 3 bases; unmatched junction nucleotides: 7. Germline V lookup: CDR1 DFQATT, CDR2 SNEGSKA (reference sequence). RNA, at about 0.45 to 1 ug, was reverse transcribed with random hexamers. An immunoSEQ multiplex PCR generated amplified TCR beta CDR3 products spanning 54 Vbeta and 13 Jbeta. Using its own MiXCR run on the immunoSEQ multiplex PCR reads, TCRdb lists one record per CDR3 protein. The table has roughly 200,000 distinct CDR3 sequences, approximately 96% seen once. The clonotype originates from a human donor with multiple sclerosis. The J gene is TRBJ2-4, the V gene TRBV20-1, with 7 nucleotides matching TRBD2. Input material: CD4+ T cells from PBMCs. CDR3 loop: CSARWGGSGKNIQYF. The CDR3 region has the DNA TGCAGTGCTAGATGGGGGGGGTCAGGCAAAAACATTCAGTACTTC.